One and the same sample provided the 16 T cell receptor beta chains below, sequenced in a study of blood T cell repertoires in COVID-19. The data were produced by immunoSEQ multiplex PCR, yet TCRdb's version contains in-frame clones alone and is incomplete. The repertoire holds 250,000 to 300,000 clones, with about nine tenths as singletons. The sequenced sample consisted of peripheral blood. The receptor set was obtained from a woman in her 40s who had recovered from COVID-19.

V usage is TRBV7-9 and J usage is TRBJ2-1; 7 nucleotides agree with TRBD1. Trimming took 1 base from V and 4 from J; bases not matched to a gene: 1. CDR3 length: 14 amino acids. Germline V gene data show CDR1 as SEHNR and CDR2 as FQNEAQ (reference sequence). DNA for the CDR3: TGTGCCAGCAGCTTAGGACAGGGTTACAATGAGCAGTTCTTC. Translation: CASSLGQGYNEQFF.

This chain connects TRBV3-1 (or the pseudogene TRBV3-2) to TRBJ2-1; a possible D gene is TRBD1 (6 bases). This CDR3 has 13 amino acids. Germline V lookup: CDR1 LGHDT, CDR2 YNNKEL (reference sequence). The V gene lost 4 bases and the J gene lost 10 bases, with 14 bases spanning the gap. CDR3 sequence: CASSPGEGVEQFF. The CDR3 DNA reads TGTGCCAGCAGCCCAGGAGAGGGGGTCGAGCAGTTCTTC.

This clone was picked up one time. This chain links TRBV6-5 with TRBJ2-7; 9 bases are shared with TRBD1. The CDR3 is made up of 15 amino acids. Unmatched junction bases numbered 9, after V lost 7 bases and J lost 2 bases. Per germline, CDR1 MNHEY and CDR2 SVGAGI. CDR3 sequence: CASKRDRDPTYEQYF. The CDR3 bases are TGTGCCAGCAAAAGGGACAGGGACCCAACCTACGAGCAGTACTTC.

The V and J genes are TRBV27 and TRBJ2-5; 12 nucleotides line up with TRBD2. Germline V gives CDR1 MNHEY, CDR2 SMNVEV (reference sequence). This CDR3 is built from 15 residues. V lost 5 bases and J lost 4; bases outside the gene matches: 5. The CDR3 reads CASSSGLAGSETQYF. The CDR3 DNA reads TGTGCCAGCAGTAGTGGACTAGCGGGATCAGAGACCCAGTACTTC.

V and J are TRBV9 and TRBJ2-4; weak D call: TRBD2 (5 bases). The CDR3 is 14 amino acids. V dropped 0 bases and J dropped 3 bases, with 7 bases sitting between them. Germline values: CDR1 SGDLS, CDR2 YYNGEE. CDR3 bases: TGTGCCAGCAGCGTAGGCAGCGGCAAAAACATTCAGTACTTC. Translated: CASSVGSGKNIQYF.

The chain joins TRBV30 to TRBJ1-2, with 9 nucleotides matching TRBD1. The CDR3 is 15 residues long. Unmatched junction bases numbered 5, after V lost 0 bases and J lost 3 bases. Germline-derived CDR1 and CDR2 are GTSNPN and SVGIG (reference sequence). The CDR3 coding sequence is TGTGCCTGGAGTGTACCCGGGACAGGGCACTATGGCTACACCTTC. Translating gives CAWSVPGTGHYGYTF.

The rearrangement uses TRBV9 and TRBJ2-1; TRBD2 agrees at 8 bases. The V gene end was trimmed by 2 bases and the J gene end by 4 bases; junction bases not matched to a gene: 5. Germline V lookup: CDR1 SGDLS, CDR2 YYNGEE. There are 15 residues in the CDR3. The CDR3 is CASSVSGTAYNEQFF. Written as DNA, the CDR3 is TGTGCCAGCAGCGTTAGCGGGACCGCATACAATGAGCAGTTCTTC.

This chain joins TRBV28 and TRBJ2-2; D remains ambiguous. The CDR3 is 13 residues long. Germline CDR1 reads MDHEN; CDR2 reads SYDVKM. V was pared by 7 bases and J by 2 bases, with 8 bases between. CDR3 region: CASTRINTGELFF. The DNA for the CDR3 is TGTGCCAGCACGCGGATAAACACCGGGGAGCTGTTTTTT.

J is TRBJ2-7 and V is TRBV12-3 or TRBV12-4; perhaps TRBD1 as D (6 bases). Trimming stripped 6 bases from V and 7 bases from J, with 16 bases between. The CDR3 runs 13 residues. CDR3 in amino acids: CASSQREQGEQYF. The CDR3 region has the DNA TGTGCCAGCAGCCAAAGGGAACAGGGAGAGCAGTACTTC.

J is TRBJ2-7 and V is TRBV24-1; 10 nucleotides match TRBD1. CDR3 length equals 15 residues. Germline CDR1 KGHDR, CDR2 SFDVKD. The junction had 7 bases not matched to a gene; V was cut back by 2 bases and J by 7 bases. CDR3 DNA sequence: TGTGCCACCAGTGATTCCCGACAGGGGGCGAGAGAGCAGTACTTC. It specifies CATSDSRQGAREQYF.

The chain has TRBV14 and TRBJ2-1; D perhaps matches TRBD1 (5 bases). The CDR3 is made up of 14 amino acids. The ends were cut back, 4 bases at V and 5 bases at J, with 12 bases in the middle. From germline, CDR1 is SGHDN and CDR2 FVKESK. CDR3 sequence reads: CASSRIAGNNEQFF. CDR3 coding DNA: TGTGCCAGCAGCCGGATCGCAGGGAACAATGAGCAGTTCTTC.

The V call is TRBV7-2, the J call TRBJ2-1; the D gene is possibly TRBD2 (6 bases). Between the trimmed V and J ends, which lost 0 bases and 12 bases, there was a span of 12 bases. Germline V gene data show CDR1 as SGHTA and CDR2 as FQGNSA. The CDR3 sequence is 13 residues long. The chain's CDR3 is CASSLAATSGQFF. In DNA, the CDR3 is TGTGCCAGCAGCTTAGCGGCGACTAGTGGGCAGTTCTTC. The full variable domain, rest sourced from reference TRBV7-2 and TRBJ2-1, is GAGVSQSPSNKVTEKGKDVELRCDPISGHTALYWYRQSLGQGLEFLIYFQGNSAPDKSGLPSDRFSAERTGGSVSTLTIQRTQQEDSAVYLCASSLAATSGQFFGPGTRLTVL.

The chain is built from TRBV9 and TRBJ2-1, with D tentatively TRBD2 (5 bases). The CDR3 sequence is 17 residues long. With 1 base removed from V and 0 bases from J, the gap between germline ends came to 14 bases. In germline, CDR1 is SGDLS, CDR2 YYNGEE. CDR3: CASSVTEAASSYNEQFF. In DNA form, the CDR3 reads TGTGCCAGCAGCGTAACCGAAGCGGCTAGCTCCTACAATGAGCAGTTCTTC.

The V gene is TRBV27, the J gene TRBJ2-3; 11 positions match TRBD2. There are 18 residues in the CDR3. Germline V gene sequence: CDR1 MNHEY, CDR2 SMNVEV (reference sequence). The ends lost 2 bases at V and 1 base at J; junction bases unmatched: 8. Here the CDR3 reads CASSLGLAGGQRTDTQYF. In DNA form, the CDR3 reads TGTGCCAGCAGTTTAGGGCTAGCGGGAGGCCAACGCACAGATACGCAGTATTTT.

With regard to this clone: Other DNA sequences of this sample code for an identical CDR3. V and J are TRBV6-5 and TRBJ1-2, with 7 positions matching TRBD1. Germline CDR1 and CDR2: MNHEY and SVGAGI. CDR3 size: 13 residues. The trim removed 0 bases at V and 8 bases at J, leaving 3 bases unmatched. The CDR3 spells CASSYSIGGGYTF. DNA of the CDR3: TGTGCCAGCAGTTACTCAATAGGGGGCGGCTACACCTTC.

The J gene is TRBJ2-5, the V gene TRBV12-3 or TRBV12-4, with TRBD2 matching over 8 bases. The CDR3 has 13 amino acids. J gave up 4 bases and V 6 bases, and 4 bases lay outside the gene matches. CDR3 nucleotides: TGTGCCAGCAGGCTAGCGGGTGGAGAGACCCAGTACTTC. Translation gives CASRLAGGETQYF.